Given below is one T cell receptor beta chain in context. Its target is not known. Here immunoSEQ multiplex PCR was the method, and the copy in TCRdb shows in-frame clones only, minus some. The sample has under 150,000 clones, under 90% seen once. This sample was taken from a study of T cell responses to AZD1222 COVID-19 vaccine. Findings and caveats of the study: In the spike-specific TCR repertoire, nearly half reportedly target unmutated variant regions. Spike-specific TCR depth and breadth grew after two AZD1222 doses.

Germline V gene lookup returns CDR1 SGHTA and CDR2 FQGTGA. Trimming cost V 5 bases and J 7 bases; bases outside gene matches: 3. This CDR3 region has 14 residues. This sequence joins TRBV7-3 and TRBJ2-1, with 12 bases lining up with TRBD2. The sequence derives from an adult who received the AZD1222 COVID-19 vaccine. The specimen was peripheral blood, collected 28 days after the second AZD1222 dose. Here the CDR3 reads CASSGLAGSNEQFF. CDR3 in DNA: TGTGCCAGCAGCGGACTAGCGGGGTCAAATGAGCAGTTCTTC. Drawing the rest from reference TRBV7-3 and TRBJ2-1, the complete variable domain is GAGVSQTPSNKVTEKGKYVELRCDPISGHTALYWYRQSLGQGPEFLIYFQGTGAADDSGLPNDRFFAVRPEGSVSTLKIQRTERGDSAVYLCASSGLAGSNEQFFGPGTRLTVL.